These T cell receptor beta chains were read from a single sample in a study of T-cell memory formation after mild COVID-19. From the 5' RACE reads, TCRdb called clonotypes with MiXCR, one entry per CDR3 protein. Here the sample spans 250,000 to 350,000 distinct CDR3 sequences, around an eighth being singletons. The sequenced material came from PBMCs or a T cell subset sorted from them (not recorded which). The receptor source for this set is a man aged 18 to 35 who had mild COVID-19 (a few samples of this study predate the infection). Cell type and time point are not known. The CDR3 runs from the conserved cysteine through the conserved F or W. D genes are given only for firm matches. Clone size, where shown, is once, few, many, or a class for clones that have expanded.

size,V,D,J,DNA,CDR3
few,TRBV4-3,TRBD1,TRBJ2-1,TGCGCCAGCAGCCAAGTCAGCGCAGGGGGCGATGAGCAGTTCTTC,CASSQVSAGGDEQFF
-,TRBV9,-,TRBJ2-5,TGTGCCAGCAGCGTAGGTCCAGGGCAAGAGACCCAGTACTTC,CASSVGPGQETQYF
-,TRBV25-1,TRBD2,TRBJ2-1,TGTGCCAGCACTCCGGGACTAGCGGGTGGCAATGAGCAGTTCTTC,CASTPGLAGGNEQFF
-,TRBV7-6,-,TRBJ2-6,TGTGCCAGCAGCTTGTGGACGGGGAGCGACGTCCTGACTTTC,CASSLWTGSDVLTF
many,TRBV5-4,-,TRBJ2-3,TGTGCCAGCAGCTTGGCCTGGGGGGCTAGCACAGATACGCAGTATTTT,CASSLAWGASTDTQYF
few,TRBV12-3/TRBV12-4,-,TRBJ1-4,TGTGCCAGCAGTTCAACGACGGGGGCCTATGGAAAACTGTTTTTT,CASSSTTGAYGKLFF
many,TRBV5-6,TRBD1,TRBJ1-6,TGTGCCAGCAGCACGGACAGGGCCTGGGATTCACCCCTCCACTTT,CASSTDRAWDSPLHF
-,TRBV20-1,-,TRBJ2-5,TGCAGTGCTAGGGGTCAAGAGACCCAGTACTTC,CSARGQETQYF
few,TRBV4-3,TRBD1,TRBJ1-1,TGCGCCAGCAGCCGACGGACAGGGAGAGGCACTGAAGCTTTCTTT,CASSRRTGRGTEAFF
many,TRBV5-1,-,TRBJ2-5,TGCGCCAGCAGCTTGGCCATAAGGCCGGGGGAGACCCAGTACTTC,CASSLAIRPGETQYF
-,TRBV5-1,TRBD1,TRBJ1-1,TGCGCCAGCAGCTTTACAGGGGGCAGGACTGAAGCTTTCTTT,CASSFTGGRTEAFF
many,TRBV7-3,-,TRBJ1-6,TGTGCCAGCAGCTTACAAAATAATTCACCCCTCCACTTT,CASSLQNNSPLHF
-,TRBV4-1,-,TRBJ1-4,TGCGCCAGCAGCCAAGAAGGGACCTTCGGGGCAACTAATGAAAAACTGTTTTTT,CASSQEGTFGATNEKLFF
few,TRBV6-6,-,TRBJ1-5,TGTGCCAGCAATGGCCAGCCCCAGCATTTT,CASNGQPQHF